Below are 11 T cell receptor beta chains sequenced from a single sample in a study of beta chain features in type 1 diabetes. Isolated RNA was reverse transcribed in full, so expressed TCRB transcripts were sequenced. Data came from immunoSEQ multiplex PCR; TCRdb stores just in-frame clones and leaves some out. This sample has 450,000 or so clones, with over 10% found just once. The sequenced sample was naive CD4+ T cells from blood. These receptors were collected from a woman between 18 and 30 years old in good health.

V gene TRBV27 combines with J gene TRBJ2-4; 7 bases fit TRBD1. There are 15 residues in the CDR3. The ends lost 0 bases at V and 4 bases at J; junction bases unmatched: 3. The germline V gene has CDR1 MNHEY and CDR2 SMNVEV (reference sequence). CDR3 sequence reads: CASSLSKGQKNIQYF. The CDR3 DNA follows: TGTGCCAGCAGTTTATCGAAGGGACAGAAAAACATTCAGTACTTC.

This clone was found a few times. The V call is TRBV2, the J call TRBJ2-1; D remains unclear. This CDR3 has 14 amino acids. The V end was cut by 3 bases, the J end by 3 bases, with 9 bases between. Germline V gene sequence: CDR1 SNHLY, CDR2 FYNNEI. The CDR3 bases are TGTGCCAGCAGTGATGGCACCCTCTACAATGAGCAGTTCTTC. This sequence encodes CASSDGTLYNEQFF.

The V call is TRBV7-9, the J call TRBJ2-5; 9 bases line up with TRBD2. V lost 5 bases and J lost 7; bases outside the gene matches: 5. The CDR3 has 13 residues. Germline lookup yields CDR1 SEHNR and CDR2 FQNEAQ (reference sequence). The CDR3 region has the DNA TGTGCCAGCAGCCGTCCGGGACTAGCGACCCAGTACTTC. Its protein is CASSRPGLATQYF.

The V gene is TRBV2, the J gene TRBJ1-5; perhaps TRBD1 as D (5 bases). The CDR3 spans 13 residues. V was trimmed by 6 bases and J by 4 bases, leaving 10 bases between them. CDR1 and CDR2 (germline): SNHLY, FYNNEI. The CDR3 region has the DNA TGTGCCAGCAGCAGACAGCCAAATCAGCCCCAGCATTTT. Protein: CASSRQPNQPQHF.

The V and J genes are TRBV5-1 and TRBJ2-3; TRBD1 matches 9 bases. V was pared by 4 bases and J by 4 bases, with 4 bases of the junction left unmatched. The CDR3 totals 14 residues. Germline CDR1 reads SGHRS; CDR2 reads YFSETQ. The CDR3 nucleotides are TGCGCCAGCAGCCCGGGACAGGGCTCAGATACGCAGTATTTT. Translating it yields CASSPGQGSDTQYF.

The chain has TRBV10-2 and TRBJ2-1; 10 bases align to TRBD2. The CDR3 totals 12 residues. Trimming removed 7 bases from V and 9 bases from J; junction bases left unmatched: 3. Germline V lookup: CDR1 WSHSY, CDR2 SAAADI. The chain's CDR3 is CASTSGSGEQFF. DNA for the CDR3: TGCGCCAGCACTAGCGGGAGTGGTGAGCAGTTCTTC.

In this sample, this clone turned up a few times. This rearrangement joins TRBV7-2 to TRBJ2-5; D remains ambiguous. V lost 3 bases to trimming and J lost 4 bases, with 12 bases between them. Germline V gives CDR1 SGHTA, CDR2 FQGNSA. The CDR3 spans 14 residues. The CDR3 loop reads CASSFTRRRETQYF. The CDR3 coding sequence is TGTGCCAGCAGCTTTACTCGACGGCGAGAGACCCAGTACTTC.

This chain joins TRBV29-1 and TRBJ1-3; 9 bases are shared with TRBD1. After removal of 6 bases from V and 4 bases from J, the junction contained 4 bases not matched to a gene. From germline, CDR1 is SQVTM and CDR2 ANQGSEA. This CDR3 spans 13 amino acids. The CDR3 sequence is CSVWDREGNTIYF. Written as DNA, the CDR3 is TGCAGCGTGTGGGACAGGGAAGGAAACACCATATATTTT. Using reference TRBV29-1 and TRBJ1-3 for the parts outside the CDR3, the full variable domain is SAVISQKPSRDICQRGTSLTIQCQVDSQVTMMFWYRQQPGQSLTLIATANQGSEATYESGFVIDKFPISRPNLTFSTLTVSNMSPEDSSIYLCSVWDREGNTIYFGEGSWLTVV.

Note on this clone: Other DNA sequences in this specimen translate into the identical CDR3. This rearrangement joins TRBV7-9 to TRBJ2-3; TRBD2 matches 14 bases. CDR3 length equals 16 residues. J gave up 1 base and V 5 bases, and 2 bases lay outside the gene matches. Germline CDR1 SEHNR, CDR2 FQNEAQ (reference sequence). The CDR3 protein is CASSPGLAGGTDTQYF. CDR3 in DNA: TGTGCCAGCAGCCCGGGACTAGCGGGGGGCACAGATACGCAGTATTTT.

This clone was recorded a few times. The V call is TRBV18, the J call TRBJ1-2, with D perhaps TRBD1 (5 bases). The CDR3 runs 13 residues. Trimming took off 4 bases at V and 6 bases at J, with 12 bases between the two ends. Germline-derived CDR1 and CDR2 are KGHSH and LQKENI. Here the CDR3 DNA reads TGTGCCAGCTCACTCCAAGGGGAGAATGGCTACACCTTC. Translating it yields CASSLQGENGYTF.

The chain employs TRBV4-3 and TRBJ2-4, with D possibly TRBD1 on 6 matching bases. The germline CDR1 and CDR2 sequences are LGHNA and YSLEER. CDR3 length: 13 residues. Trimming removed 3 bases at V and 5 bases at J, with 8 bases between. The CDR3 sequence is CASSQGQQNIQYF. The CDR3 DNA is TGCGCCAGCAGCCAGGGACAACAAAACATTCAGTACTTC.